The sequence of this T cell receptor beta chain was determined in a study of a mutant IDH1 vaccine in newly diagnosed glioma. Sequencing used immunoSEQ multiplex PCR; TCRdb keeps in-frame clones, though not all of them. Found here are roughly 86,000 clones, roughly 90% of them singletons; the top ten hold approximately 0.8%. Study results and limitations: Variations in leading peripheral T cell clonotypes appeared to have no connection with pseudoprogression.

Time point denoted: week 47, end of study. Vaccination used 300 ug of mutant IDH1 20-mer peptide per dose, with topical imiquimod. This clone was seen just once. Its antigen is unidentified. This receptor was identified in a woman between 50 and 59 years old with glioma. Here the sequenced sample was PBMCs, taken from a glioma patient whose treatment included an IDH1 peptide vaccine.

In nucleotides, the CDR3 is TGCGCCAGCAGCTGGAAGACTAGCGGAAGCTCCTACGAGCAGTACTTC. This codes for CASSWKTSGSSYEQYF. The chain couples TRBV5-1 to TRBJ2-7, with 9 positions matching TRBD2. The CDR3 has 16 residues. The germline gives CDR1 SGHRS, CDR2 YFSETQ. Trimming cost V 3 bases and J 0 bases; bases outside gene matches: 7. Using reference TRBV5-1 and TRBJ2-7 for the parts outside the CDR3, the full variable domain is KAGVTQTPRYLIKTRGQQVTLSCSPISGHRSVSWYQQTPGQGLQFLFEYFSETQRNKGNFPGRFSGRQFSNSRSEMNVSTLELGDSALYLCASSWKTSGSSYEQYFGPGTRLTVT.